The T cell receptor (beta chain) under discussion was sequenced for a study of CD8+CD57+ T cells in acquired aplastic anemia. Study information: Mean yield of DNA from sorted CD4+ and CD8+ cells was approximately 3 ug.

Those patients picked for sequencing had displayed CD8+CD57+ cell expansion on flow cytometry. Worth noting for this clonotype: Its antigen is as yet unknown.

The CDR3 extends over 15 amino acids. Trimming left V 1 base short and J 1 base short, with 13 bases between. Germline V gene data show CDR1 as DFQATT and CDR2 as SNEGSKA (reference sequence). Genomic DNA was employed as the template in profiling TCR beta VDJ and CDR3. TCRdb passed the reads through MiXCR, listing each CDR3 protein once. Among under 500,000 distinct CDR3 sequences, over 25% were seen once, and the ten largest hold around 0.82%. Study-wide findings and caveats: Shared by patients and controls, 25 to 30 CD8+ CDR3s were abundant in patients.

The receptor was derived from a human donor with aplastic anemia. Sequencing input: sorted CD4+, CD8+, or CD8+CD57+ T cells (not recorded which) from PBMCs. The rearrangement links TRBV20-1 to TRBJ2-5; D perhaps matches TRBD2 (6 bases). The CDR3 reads CSARGWRGAQETQYF. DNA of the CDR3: TGCAGTGCTAGAGGTTGGCGGGGAGCCCAAGAGACCCAGTACTTC.